The next 14 T cell receptor beta chains were all read from a single sample in a study of CD8 T cells in ankylosing spondylitis. MiXCR, run by TCRdb on the 5' RACE reads, gives a single entry per CDR3 protein. This table has just over 300,000 distinct CDR3 sequences, 20% appearing once. The sequencing input was blood, either unsorted or a sorted T cell fraction (not recorded which). These receptor sequences come from a female donor with ankylosing spondylitis or in good health (not recorded which).

V gene TRBV15 combines with J gene TRBJ2-5; D remains ambiguous. The V end lost 0 bases, the J end lost 5 bases, and 13 bases lay between the germline ends. Germline CDR1 and CDR2: LNHNV and YYDKDF (reference sequence). The CDR3 contains 15 residues. The CDR3 sequence is CATSREGSLGETQYF. For the CDR3, the DNA is TGTGCCACCAGCAGAGAGGGGTCGTTAGGGGAGACCCAGTACTTC. The whole variable domain, remainder taken from reference TRBV15 and TRBJ2-5, is DAMVIQNPRYQVTQFGKPVTLSCSQTLNHNVMYWYQQKSSQAPKLLFHYYDKDFNNEADTPDNFQSRRPNTSFCFLDIRSPGLGDTAMYLCATSREGSLGETQYFGPGTRLLVL.

The chain joins TRBV6-2 or TRBV6-3 to TRBJ2-1, with 7 bases aligning to TRBD2. The CDR3 totals 15 residues. V was pared by 5 bases and J by 0 bases, with 4 bases of the junction left unmatched. The germline V gene has CDR1 MNHEY and CDR2 SVGEGT. The chain's CDR3 is CASSGGGGSYNEQFF. For the CDR3, the DNA is TGTGCCAGCAGTGGGGGGGGTGGCTCCTACAATGAGCAGTTCTTC.

A few counts support this clonotype. V and J are TRBV10-3 and TRBJ2-1; D is ambiguous. The CDR3 is made up of 15 amino acids. V shed 7 bases and J shed 2 bases, with 15 bases lying between them. CDR1 and CDR2 (germline): ENHRY, SYGVKD. Here the CDR3 DNA reads TGTGCCATCAAGAATGATGTACTCGCCTACAATGAGCAGTTCTTC. Its translation is CAIKNDVLAYNEQFF.

The chain joins TRBV10-3 to TRBJ2-1, with TRBD2 identical over 13 bases. This CDR3 spans 14 amino acids. V was clipped by 8 bases and J by 8 bases; unmatched bases: 6. Germline V gene sequence: CDR1 ENHRY, CDR2 SYGVKD. CDR3 amino acids: CAIEGTSGKDEQFF. In DNA form, the CDR3 reads TGTGCCATCGAAGGGACTAGCGGGAAGGATGAGCAGTTCTTC.

The V call is TRBV7-2, the J call TRBJ2-4; 10 positions agree with TRBD2. CDR1 and CDR2 (germline): SGHTA, FQGNSA. CDR3 size: 16 residues. V gave up 2 bases and J gave up 2 bases; unmatched junction bases: 3. CDR3 DNA: TGTGCCAGCAGCTTAAAGCGGGAGGGGACCAAAAACATTCAGTACTTC. Residues: CASSLKREGTKNIQYF. Full variable domain (outside the CDR3, taken from reference TRBV7-2 and TRBJ2-4): GAGVSQSPSNKVTEKGKDVELRCDPISGHTALYWYRQSLGQGLEFLIYFQGNSAPDKSGLPSDRFSAERTGGSVSTLTIQRTQQEDSAVYLCASSLKREGTKNIQYFGAGTRLSVL.

The gene calls are TRBV5-5 and TRBJ2-6, with 9 bases lining up with TRBD2. Looked up from germline, CDR1 is SGHKS and CDR2 is YYEKEE (reference sequence). The ends lost 2 bases at V and 2 bases at J; junction bases unmatched: 5. The CDR3 is made up of 17 amino acids. The CDR3 sequence is CASSFSGGGTGANVLTF. The CDR3 DNA reads TGTGCCAGCAGCTTTAGCGGGGGCGGGACTGGGGCCAACGTCCTGACTTTC.

This clonotype was observed a single time. This chain links TRBV15 with TRBJ2-3; possible D gene TRBD2, 6 bases. The ends were cut back, 2 bases at V and 3 bases at J, with 12 bases in the middle. The CDR3 is 15 amino acids. Germline V CDR1 and CDR2: LNHNV, YYDKDF (reference sequence). CDR3 residues: CATSRRIAETDTQYF. DNA of the CDR3: TGTGCCACCAGCAGACGAATAGCGGAAACAGATACGCAGTATTTT.

This chain joins TRBV25-1 and TRBJ2-5; tentatively, D is TRBD2 (6 bases). Germline CDR1 is MGHDK and CDR2 is SYGVNS. The CDR3 has 15 amino acids. V lost 0 bases and J lost 5, with 13 bases in between. The CDR3 DNA is TGTGCCAGCAGTGAATATCGGCTAGGAGGGGAGACCCAGTACTTC. It is translated as CASSEYRLGGETQYF.

The CDR3: CASSLARDPYNEQFF. CDR3 DNA sequence: TGCGCCAGCAGCTTGGCCCGGGACCCGTACAATGAGCAGTTCTTC. This sequence joins TRBV5-1 and TRBJ2-1; the D call may be TRBD1 or TRBD2 (5 bases each). CDR1 and CDR2 (germline): SGHRS, YFSETQ. This CDR3 spans 15 amino acids. V was clipped by 0 bases and J by 4 bases, with 11 bases between them.

The chain links TRBV6-1 to TRBJ2-7; 11 bases line up with TRBD2. From germline, CDR1 is MNHNS and CDR2 SASEGT. The V segment lost 5 bases and the J segment 4 bases; nucleotides outside the gene matches: 7. The CDR3 covers 15 residues. The CDR3 is CASSRPGLAEYEQYF. The CDR3 region has the DNA TGTGCCAGCAGTAGACCGGGACTAGCGGAATACGAGCAGTACTTC.

Notes on this clonotype: Relative to the germline gene, one junction end is altered; a read error may explain this. The chain employs TRBV5-6 and TRBJ2-7, with 7 bases aligning to TRBD2. This CDR3 is 17 amino acids long. Germline CDR1 and CDR2: SGHDT and YYEEEE. This chain's CDR3 is CASSLAGRASVSDEQYF. For the CDR3, the DNA is TGTGCCAGCAGCTTGGCAGGGAGGGCTAGCGTCTCCGACGAGCAGTACTTC. Full variable domain (rest looked up from reference TRBV5-6 and TRBJ2-7): DAGVTQSPTHLIKTRGQQVTLRCSPKSGHDTVSWYQQALGQGPQFIFQYYEEEERQRGNFPDRFSGHQFPNYSSELNVNALLLGDSALYLCASSLAGRASVSDEQYFGPGTRLTVT.

This clonotype was counted a few times. The DNA of the CDR3 is TGTGCCAGCAGCTATTGGGAGAGCTACGAGCAGTACTTC. Translating it yields CASSYWESYEQYF. J is TRBJ2-7 and V is TRBV7-2; weak D call: TRBD2 (5 bases). Looked up from germline, CDR1 is SGHTA and CDR2 is FQGNSA. V gave up 4 bases and J gave up 3 bases, with 10 bases separating them. This CDR3 has 13 amino acids.

This clonotype was detected a few times. The chain couples TRBV28 to TRBJ1-4; TRBD1 is a possible D gene (5 bases). This CDR3 is 16 amino acids long. Germline V gene lookup returns CDR1 MDHEN and CDR2 SYDVKM. The germline V and J ends were trimmed by 5 bases and 7 bases, with 20 bases remaining between them. CDR3: CASSPNTRGWVEKLFF. The CDR3, as DNA: TGTGCCAGCAGTCCCAATACAAGGGGATGGGTTGAAAAACTGTTTTTT.

This clonotype occurred a few times. V gene TRBV28 combines with J gene TRBJ2-2, with TRBD2 identical over 12 bases. From germline, CDR1 is MDHEN and CDR2 SYDVKM. J lost 4 bases, V lost 8 bases, and 23 bases had no gene match. The CDR3 length is 21 residues. CDR3 coding DNA: TGTGCCAGCGGGGGGGGCCGTAAGACTAGCGGGAGATTGAGTACCACCGGGGAGCTGTTTTTT. It codes for CASGGGRKTSGRLSTTGELFF.